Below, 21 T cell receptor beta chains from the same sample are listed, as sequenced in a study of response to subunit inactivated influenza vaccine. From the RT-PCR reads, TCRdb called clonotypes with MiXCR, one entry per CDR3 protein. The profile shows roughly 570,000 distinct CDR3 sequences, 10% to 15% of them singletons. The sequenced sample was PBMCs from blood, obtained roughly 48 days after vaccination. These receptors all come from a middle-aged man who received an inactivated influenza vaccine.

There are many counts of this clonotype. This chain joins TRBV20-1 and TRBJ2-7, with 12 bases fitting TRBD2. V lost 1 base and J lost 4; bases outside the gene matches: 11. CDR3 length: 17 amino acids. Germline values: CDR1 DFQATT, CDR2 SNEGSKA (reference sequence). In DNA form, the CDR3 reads TGCAGTGCTAGAGTCGGGGGGAGAACTAGCGGGGGGTACGAGCAGTACTTC. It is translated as CSARVGGRTSGGYEQYF.

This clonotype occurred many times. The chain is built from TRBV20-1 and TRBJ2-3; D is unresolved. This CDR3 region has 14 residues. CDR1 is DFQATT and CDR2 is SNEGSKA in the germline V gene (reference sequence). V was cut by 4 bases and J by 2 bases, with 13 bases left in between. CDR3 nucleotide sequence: TGCAGTGCTAAGGCTCCGACATCCACAGATACGCAGTATTTT. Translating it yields CSAKAPTSTDTQYF.

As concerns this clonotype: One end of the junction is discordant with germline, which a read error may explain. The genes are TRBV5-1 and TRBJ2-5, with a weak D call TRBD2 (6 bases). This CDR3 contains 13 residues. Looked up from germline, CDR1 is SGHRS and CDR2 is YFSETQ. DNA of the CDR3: TGCGCCAGCAGTGTGGGACTGCAAGAGACCCCGTACTTC. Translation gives CASSVGLQETPYF.

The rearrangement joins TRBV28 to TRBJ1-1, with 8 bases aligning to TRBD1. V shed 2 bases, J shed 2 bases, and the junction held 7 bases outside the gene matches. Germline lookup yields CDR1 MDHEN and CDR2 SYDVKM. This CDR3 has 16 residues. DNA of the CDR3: TGTGCCAGCAGTTTACTCGGACAGGGTATTAACACTGAAGCTTTCTTT. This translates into CASSLLGQGINTEAFF.

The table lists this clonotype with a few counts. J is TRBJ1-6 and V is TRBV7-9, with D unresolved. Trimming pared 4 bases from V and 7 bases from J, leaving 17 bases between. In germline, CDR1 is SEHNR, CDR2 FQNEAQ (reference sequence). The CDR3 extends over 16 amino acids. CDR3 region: CASSSPNRGINSPLHF. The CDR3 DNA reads TGTGCCAGCAGCTCCCCCAACCGGGGAATCAATTCACCCCTCCACTTT.

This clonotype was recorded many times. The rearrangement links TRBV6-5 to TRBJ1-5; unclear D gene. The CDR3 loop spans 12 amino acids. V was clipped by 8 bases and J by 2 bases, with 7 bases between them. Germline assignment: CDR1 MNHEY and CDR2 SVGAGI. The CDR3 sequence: CASSGRNQPQHF. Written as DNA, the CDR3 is TGTGCCAGCTCCGGCCGCAATCAGCCCCAGCATTTT.

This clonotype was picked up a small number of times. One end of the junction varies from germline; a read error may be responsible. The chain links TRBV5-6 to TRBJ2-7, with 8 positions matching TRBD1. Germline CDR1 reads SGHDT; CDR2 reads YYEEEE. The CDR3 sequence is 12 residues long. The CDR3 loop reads CASSLGQDEQYF. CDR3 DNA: TGTGCCAGCAGTTTGGGACAGGATGAGCAGTACTTC.

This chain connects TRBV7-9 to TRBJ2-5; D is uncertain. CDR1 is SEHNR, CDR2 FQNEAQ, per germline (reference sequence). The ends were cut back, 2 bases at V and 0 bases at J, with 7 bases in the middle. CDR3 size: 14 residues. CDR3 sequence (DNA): TGTGCCAGCAGCTTATCGTCGTACCAAGAGACCCAGTACTTC. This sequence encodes CASSLSSYQETQYF.

The CDR3 sequence is CATSDTGTSGDRVPYNEQFF. In nucleotides, the CDR3 is TGTGCCACCAGTGATACCGGGACTAGCGGGGATCGGGTACCCTACAATGAGCAGTTCTTC. This chain connects TRBV24-1 to TRBJ2-1, with 13 positions matching TRBD2. The CDR3 spans 20 residues. J gave up 2 bases and V 3 bases, and 12 bases lay outside the gene matches. The germline CDR1 and CDR2 sequences are KGHDR and SFDVKD.

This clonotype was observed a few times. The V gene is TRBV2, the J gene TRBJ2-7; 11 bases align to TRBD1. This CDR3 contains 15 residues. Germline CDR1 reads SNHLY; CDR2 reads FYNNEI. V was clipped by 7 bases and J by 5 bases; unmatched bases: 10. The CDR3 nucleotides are TGTGCCAGCACTAAGGGACAGGGGGTAATCGACGAGCAGTACTTC. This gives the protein CASTKGQGVIDEQYF.

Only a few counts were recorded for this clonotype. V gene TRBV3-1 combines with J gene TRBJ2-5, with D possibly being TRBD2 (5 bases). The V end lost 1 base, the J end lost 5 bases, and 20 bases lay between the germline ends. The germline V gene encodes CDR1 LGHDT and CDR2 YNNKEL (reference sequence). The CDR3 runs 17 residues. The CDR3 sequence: CASSQGDKTGSMETQYF. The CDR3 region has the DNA TGTGCCAGCAGCCAAGGTGATAAGACGGGGTCAATGGAGACCCAGTACTTC.

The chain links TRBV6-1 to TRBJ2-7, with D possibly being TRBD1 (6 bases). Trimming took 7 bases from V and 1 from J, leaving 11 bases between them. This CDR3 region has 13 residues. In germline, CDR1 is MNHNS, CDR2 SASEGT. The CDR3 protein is CASTRQESYEQYF. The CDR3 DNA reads TGTGCCAGCACCAGACAGGAGTCCTACGAGCAGTACTTC.

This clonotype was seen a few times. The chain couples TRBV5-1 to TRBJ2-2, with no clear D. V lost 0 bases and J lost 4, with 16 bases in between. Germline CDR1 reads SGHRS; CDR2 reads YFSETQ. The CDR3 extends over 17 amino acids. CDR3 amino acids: CASSLAPPQSSTGELFF. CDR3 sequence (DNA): TGCGCCAGCAGCTTGGCTCCCCCACAGTCGAGCACCGGGGAGCTGTTTTTT.

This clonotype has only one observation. CDR3: CAWTGTGDTQYF. As DNA, the CDR3 is TGTGCCTGGACAGGGACGGGAGATACGCAGTATTTT. The chain recombines TRBV30 with TRBJ2-3, with D perhaps TRBD1 or TRBD2 (5 bases each). CDR1 and CDR2 from the germline V gene are GTSNPN and SVGIG (reference sequence). The CDR3 spans 12 residues. V lost 4 bases and J lost 5, with 10 bases in between.

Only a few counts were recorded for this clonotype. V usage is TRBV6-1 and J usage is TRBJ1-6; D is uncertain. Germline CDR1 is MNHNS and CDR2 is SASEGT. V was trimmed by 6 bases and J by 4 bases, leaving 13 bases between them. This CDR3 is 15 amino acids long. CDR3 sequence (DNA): TGTGCCAGCAGCATACAAACAGTATATAATTCACCCCTCCACTTT. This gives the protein CASSIQTVYNSPLHF.

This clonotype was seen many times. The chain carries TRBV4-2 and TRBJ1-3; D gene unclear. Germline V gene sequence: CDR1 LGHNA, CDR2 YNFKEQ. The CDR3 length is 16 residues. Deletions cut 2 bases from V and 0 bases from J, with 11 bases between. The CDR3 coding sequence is TGTGCCAGCAGCCAAAGTCTCAGCGACTCTGGAAACACCATATATTTT. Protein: CASSQSLSDSGNTIYF.

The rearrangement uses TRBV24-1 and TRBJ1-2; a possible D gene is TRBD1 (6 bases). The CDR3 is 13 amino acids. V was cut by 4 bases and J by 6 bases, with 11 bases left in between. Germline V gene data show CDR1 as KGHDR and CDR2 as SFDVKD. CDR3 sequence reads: CATSESQGNGYTF. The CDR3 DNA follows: TGTGCCACCAGTGAATCACAGGGTAATGGCTACACCTTC.

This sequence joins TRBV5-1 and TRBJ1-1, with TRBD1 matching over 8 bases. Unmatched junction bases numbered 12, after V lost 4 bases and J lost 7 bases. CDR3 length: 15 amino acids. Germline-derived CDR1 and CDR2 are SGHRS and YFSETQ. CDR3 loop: CASSLDRVEHGEAFF. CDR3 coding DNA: TGCGCCAGCAGCCTGGACAGGGTTGAACATGGTGAAGCTTTCTTT.

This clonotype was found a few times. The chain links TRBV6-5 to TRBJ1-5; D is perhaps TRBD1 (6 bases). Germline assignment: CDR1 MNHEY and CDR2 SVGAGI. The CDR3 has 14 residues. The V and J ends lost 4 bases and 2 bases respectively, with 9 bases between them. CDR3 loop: CASSSTGRNQPQHF. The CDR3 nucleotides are TGTGCCAGCAGTTCGACAGGTCGCAATCAGCCCCAGCATTTT.

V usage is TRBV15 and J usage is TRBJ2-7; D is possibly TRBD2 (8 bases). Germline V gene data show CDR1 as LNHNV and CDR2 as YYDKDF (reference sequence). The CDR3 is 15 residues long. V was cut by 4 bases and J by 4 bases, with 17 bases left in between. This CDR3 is CATSTLAGQNYEQYF. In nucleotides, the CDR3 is TGTGCCACCAGCACCTTAGCGGGACAGAATTACGAGCAGTACTTC.

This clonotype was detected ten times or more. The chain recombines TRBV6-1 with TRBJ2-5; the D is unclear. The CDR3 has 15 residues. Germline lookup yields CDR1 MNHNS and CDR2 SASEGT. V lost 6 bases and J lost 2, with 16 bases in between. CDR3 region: CASSQPHAKQETQYF. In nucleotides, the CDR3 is TGTGCCAGCAGCCAACCACACGCTAAGCAAGAGACCCAGTACTTC.